This T cell receptor (beta chain) was sequenced during a study of blood T cell repertoires in COVID-19. Study-level background: Samples representing acute and convalescent COVID-19 were sourced from the United States, Italy and Spain.

TCRdb keeps only in-frame clones here, not all; method: immunoSEQ multiplex PCR. The sample holds about 51,000 clones; approximately 84% are singletons and the top ten take 2.5% to 3%. The receptor was derived from a man aged 50-60 years with acute or convalescent COVID-19. Sequencing was done on a sample of peripheral blood.

The CDR3, as DNA: TGTGCCAGCAGTGTAGGGAGGGACCCGGCGGATTCGGTTGAGCAGTACTTC. Amino acids: CASSVGRDPADSVEQYF. The chain links TRBV6-1 to TRBJ2-7, with 7 bases lining up with TRBD2. CDR3 length equals 17 residues. J was trimmed by 7 bases and V by 4 bases; bases with no gene match: 19. From germline, CDR1 is MNHNS and CDR2 SASEGT.